This entry lists 4 T cell receptor beta chains sequenced from one sample in a study of blood T cell repertoires in COVID-19 (TCRdb year 2020). Libraries were made using the immunoSEQ multiplex PCR assay. Imported from immuneACCESS, the table was reduced by TCRdb to in-frame sequences with V and J called. These copies leave out some clones; in studies compared against another copy, an unresolved V gene accounts for under half, and the cause of the remainder is not known. This sample has more than 55,000 clones in its table, and 70% to 80% of those were observed once. The top ten constitute 25% to 35% of the sample. Material: peripheral blood. The receptors come from a human donor in a cohort sampled during active COVID-19.

V usage is TRBV4-3 and J usage is TRBJ2-6; 9 positions agree with TRBD2. V was clipped by 1 base and J by 0 bases; unmatched bases: 1. Germline V gene sequence: CDR1 LGHNA, CDR2 YSLEER. The length of the CDR3 is 17 residues. The CDR3 reads CASSQGTSVSGANVLTF. DNA for the CDR3: TGCGCCAGCAGCCAAGGGACTAGCGTCTCTGGGGCCAACGTCCTGACTTTC.

This clone was detected once. The J gene is TRBJ1-5, the V gene TRBV2; 9 bases map to TRBD1. The V segment lost 8 bases and the J segment 5 bases; nucleotides outside the gene matches: 10. CDR3 length: 15 amino acids. CDR1 and CDR2 (germline): SNHLY, FYNNEI. This CDR3 is CASAAAGQGYQPQHF. The DNA of the CDR3 is TGTGCCAGCGCGGCGGCGGGACAGGGATATCAGCCCCAGCATTTT.

The rearrangement links TRBV6-2 or TRBV6-3 to TRBJ1-2; no clear D gene. Between the trimmed V and J ends, which lost 2 bases and 5 bases, there was a span of 9 bases. CDR1 and CDR2 from the germline V gene are MNHEY and SVGEGT. The CDR3 consists of 13 residues. CDR3 amino acids: CASSYGLFYGYTF. CDR3 bases: TGTGCCAGCAGTTACGGACTCTTTTATGGCTACACCTTC.

V is TRBV7-8 and J is TRBJ1-3, with D uncertain. CDR3 length equals 15 residues. With 1 base removed from V and 4 bases from J, the gap between germline ends came to 11 bases. Germline CDR1 and CDR2: SGHVS and FQNEAQ. The CDR3 region has the DNA TGTGCCAGCAGCTTAGGACCGGGTTACGGAAACACCATATATTTT. It specifies CASSLGPGYGNTIYF.